This T cell receptor (beta chain) derives from a study of beta chain features in type 1 diabetes. The V segment lost 7 bases and the J segment 1 base; nucleotides outside the gene matches: 6. This CDR3 has 14 amino acids. Germline CDR1 MNHEY, CDR2 SVGAGI. The authors reverse transcribed all of the isolated RNA, so sequencing captured expressed TCRB transcripts. TCRdb's copy holds only in-frame clones and misses some; the assay was immunoSEQ multiplex PCR. The repertoire holds nearly 700,000 clones, with over 10% as singletons. This clone appeared a few times. The target antigen is unknown. Findings and limits, study-wide: Shortening that was moderate but significant affected the TCRB CDR3s of Type 1 diabetes patients in all four CD4+ subsets.

The sequence was collected from a man aged 18 to 30 with type 1 diabetes. The J gene is TRBJ2-7, the V gene TRBV6-5; 8 bases line up with TRBD1. The specimen was naive CD4+ T cells from blood. CDR3 residues: CASTLGQGSYEQYF. The CDR3 region has the DNA TGTGCCAGCACTCTCGGACAGGGATCCTACGAGCAGTACTTC.